The 27 T cell receptor beta chains below all came from one sample that was sequenced in a study of OX40 agonist ivuxolimab in advanced cancers. Here immunoSEQ multiplex PCR was the method, and the copy in TCRdb shows in-frame clones only, minus some. The table lists approximately 61,000 clones, approximately 78% of them singletons. Sample: CD4+ or CD8+ T cells sorted from blood, taken in a trial of the OX40 agonist ivuxolimab. The source of these receptors is an adult with an advanced solid tumor such as melanoma, head and neck, liver or kidney cancer.

The chain has TRBV5-6 and TRBJ2-7, with D possibly being TRBD1 (6 bases). V was trimmed by 3 bases and J by 0 bases, leaving 19 bases between them. Germline V gives CDR1 SGHDT, CDR2 YYEEEE. The CDR3 length is 17 residues. The CDR3 here is CASSSMMRQASSYEQYF. For the CDR3, the DNA is TGTGCCAGCAGCTCGATGATGCGACAGGCGAGCTCCTACGAGCAGTACTTC.

The genes are TRBV4-1 and TRBJ2-7; D remains unclear. Germline V lookup: CDR1 MGHRA, CDR2 YSYEKL. Between the trimmed V and J ends, which lost 4 bases and 0 bases, there was a span of 13 bases. The CDR3 totals 15 residues. CDR3 in amino acids: CASSRLLQSSYEQYF. In DNA, the CDR3 is TGCGCCAGCAGCCGTCTACTCCAGAGCTCCTACGAGCAGTACTTC.

The chain uses TRBV13 and TRBJ2-7; D is perhaps TRBD1 (6 bases). The V end lost 6 bases, the J end lost 3 bases, and 15 bases lay between the germline ends. CDR1 is PRHDT and CDR2 is FYEKMQ in the germline V gene (reference sequence). CDR3 size: 14 residues. The CDR3 loop reads CASRIQGEGYEQYF. The CDR3 coding sequence is TGTGCCAGCAGGATACAGGGTGAGGGCTACGAGCAGTACTTC. The whole variable domain, remainder taken from reference TRBV13 and TRBJ2-7, is AAGVIQSPRHLIKEKRETATLKCYPIPRHDTVYWYQQGPGQDPQFLISFYEKMQSDKGSIPDRFSAQQFSDYHSELNMSSLELGDSALYFCASRIQGEGYEQYFGPGTRLTVT.

The V call is TRBV5-4, the J call TRBJ2-1; D may match TRBD1 or TRBD2 (5 bases each). This CDR3 is built from 12 residues. CDR1 and CDR2 from the germline V gene are SGHNT and YYREEE (reference sequence). V was shortened by 1 base and J by 7 bases, with 6 bases between the two germline ends. The CDR3 loop is CASSLWGNEQFF. The CDR3 DNA follows: TGTGCCAGCAGCTTGTGGGGGAATGAGCAGTTCTTC.

The chain uses TRBV4-3 and TRBJ2-7, with 8 bases that match TRBD1. V lost 1 base and J lost 2; bases outside the gene matches: 7. This CDR3 has 16 residues. Per germline, CDR1 LGHNA and CDR2 YSLEER. CDR3 protein: CASSQGRDRFAYEQYF. CDR3 bases: TGCGCCAGCAGCCAAGGCCGGGACAGGTTCGCCTACGAGCAGTACTTC.

The J gene is TRBJ1-2, the V gene TRBV7-8; D call uncertain. CDR1 and CDR2 from the germline V gene are SGHVS and FQNEAQ. With 1 base removed from V and 0 bases from J, the gap between germline ends came to 12 bases. CDR3 length equals 16 residues. CDR3 region: CASSLVPVGANYGYTF. CDR3 in DNA: TGTGCCAGCAGCTTAGTCCCCGTCGGAGCTAACTATGGCTACACCTTC.

The chain joins TRBV4-3 to TRBJ2-5; D is unclear. Trimming left V 0 bases short and J 2 bases short, with 13 bases between. Germline CDR1 and CDR2: LGHNA and YSLEER. The CDR3 contains 16 residues. In nucleotides, the CDR3 is TGCGCCAGCAGCCAAGATCTCGCTGGAATACAAGAGACCCAGTACTTC. Translation: CASSQDLAGIQETQYF.

The rearrangement uses TRBV7-9 and TRBJ2-1, with a tentative D call TRBD2 (5 bases). From germline, CDR1 is SEHNR and CDR2 FQNEAQ (reference sequence). CDR3 length equals 14 residues. Between the trimmed V and J ends, which lost 5 bases and 6 bases, there was a span of 14 bases. The CDR3 sequence: CASSPRGLTNEQFF. In DNA, the CDR3 is TGTGCCAGCAGCCCCCGTGGACTTACCAATGAGCAGTTCTTC.

The chain recombines TRBV19 with TRBJ1-3, with 10 bases matching TRBD1. Germline-derived CDR1 and CDR2 are LNHDA and SQIVND (reference sequence). V lost 7 bases to trimming and J lost 2 bases; unmatched junction nucleotides: 5. This CDR3 is built from 15 residues. As DNA, the CDR3 is TGTGCCAGTACTCGTGACAGGGGGCCTGGAAACACCATATATTTT. It encodes CASTRDRGPGNTIYF.

V is TRBV18 and J is TRBJ2-2; 9 bases match TRBD2. This CDR3 region has 15 residues. The trim removed 2 bases at V and 7 bases at J, leaving 5 bases unmatched. CDR1 KGHSH and CDR2 LQKENI come from the germline V gene. Here the CDR3 reads CASSPGGRAVGELFF. As DNA, the CDR3 is TGTGCCAGCTCACCAGGCGGGAGGGCCGTCGGGGAGCTGTTTTTT.

This rearrangement joins TRBV9 to TRBJ1-2, with TRBD1 matching over 8 bases. V shed 6 bases and J 4 bases; nucleotides not matched to a gene: 8. The CDR3 extends over 14 amino acids. Germline assignment: CDR1 SGDLS and CDR2 YYNGEE. CDR3 in amino acids: CASTLWTGPYGYTF. The CDR3, as DNA: TGTGCCAGCACCCTGTGGACAGGGCCCTATGGCTACACCTTC.

This clone was counted a few times. This chain uses TRBV6-6 with TRBJ1-1; 7 nucleotides match TRBD1. CDR3 length: 13 residues. After removal of 4 bases from V and 4 bases from J, the junction contained 3 bases not matched to a gene. Germline V CDR1 and CDR2: MNHNY, SVGAGI (reference sequence). CDR3: CASSSNRGTEAFF. CDR3 DNA: TGTGCCAGCAGTTCCAACAGGGGCACTGAAGCTTTCTTT.

The gene calls are TRBV30 and TRBJ1-4; no clear D gene. Germline CDR1 reads GTSNPN; CDR2 reads SVGIG (reference sequence). CDR3 length: 15 amino acids. Trimming left V 1 base short and J 8 bases short, with 17 bases between. The chain's CDR3 is CAWSGWLAPGEKLFF. CDR3 coding DNA: TGTGCCTGGAGTGGTTGGTTGGCACCAGGCGAAAAACTGTTTTTT. Full variable domain (outside the CDR3, taken from reference TRBV30 and TRBJ1-4): SQTIHQWPATLVQPVGSPLSLECTVEGTSNPNLYWYRQAAGRGLQLLFYSVGIGQISSEVPQNLSASRPQDRQFILSSKKLLLSDSGFYLCAWSGWLAPGEKLFFGSGTQLSVL.

This clone was recorded once. A read error is possible here, since a much larger clone lies one base away. The chain uses TRBV6-6 and TRBJ1-2; D is possibly TRBD1 (5 bases). The CDR3 is 14 residues long. In germline, CDR1 is MNHNY, CDR2 SVGAGI (reference sequence). Deletions cut 4 bases from V and 1 base from J, with 10 bases between. The CDR3 loop is CASSSGPLNYGYTF. The CDR3, as DNA: TGTGCCAGCAGTTCGGGACCGCTTAACTATGGCTACACCTTC.

CDR3 residues: CASSDQAHTEAFF. The DNA of the CDR3 is TGTGCCAGCAGCGACCAGGCTCACACTGAAGCTTTCTTT. The gene calls are TRBV7-9 and TRBJ1-1; D is undetermined. The CDR3 covers 13 residues. Trimming left V 5 bases short and J 3 bases short, with 10 bases between. Germline CDR1 is SEHNR and CDR2 is FQNEAQ (reference sequence). The whole variable domain, filled in from reference TRBV7-9 and TRBJ1-1, reads DTGVSQNPRHKITKRGQNVTFRCDPISEHNRLYWYRQTLGQGPEFLTYFQNEAQLEKSRLLSDRFSAERPKGSFSTLEIQRTEQGDSAMYLCASSDQAHTEAFFGQGTRLTVV.

The rearrangement uses TRBV5-6 and TRBJ1-4; D is perhaps TRBD1 (5 bases). Germline CDR1 reads SGHDT; CDR2 reads YYEEEE. V gave up 2 bases and J gave up 0 bases, with 17 bases separating them. This CDR3 is built from 18 residues. For the CDR3, the DNA is TGTGCCAGCAGCTTCCGGCAGGGTAGTTTGACAACTAATGAAAAACTGTTTTTT. This codes for CASSFRQGSLTTNEKLFF.

The chain uses TRBV5-1 and TRBJ1-1, with D uncertain. Trimming took 0 bases from V and 4 from J, leaving 7 bases between them. Germline CDR1 and CDR2: SGHRS and YFSETQ. The CDR3 is 13 amino acids. The CDR3 bases are TGCGCCAGCAGCTTGGAGGTGAGCACTGAAGCTTTCTTT. This translates into CASSLEVSTEAFF.

The genes are TRBV9 and TRBJ2-1; D call uncertain. V lost 7 bases and J 8 bases, leaving 19 bases between the germline ends. The CDR3 is made up of 14 amino acids. Looked up from germline, CDR1 is SGDLS and CDR2 is YYNGEE. CDR3 residues: CASGAGSTFDEQFF. CDR3 nucleotides: TGTGCCAGCGGAGCCGGGTCGACGTTCGATGAGCAGTTCTTC. The variable domain in full, with the rest retrieved from reference TRBV9 and TRBJ2-1, is DSGVTQTPKHLITATGQRVTLRCSPRSGDLSVYWYQQSLDQGLQFLIQYYNGEERAKGNILERFSAQQFPDLHSELNLSSLELGDSALYFCASGAGSTFDEQFFGPGTRLTVL.

V and J are TRBV6-5 and TRBJ2-7; D remains unclear. There are 13 residues in the CDR3. Germline V gene data show CDR1 as MNHEY and CDR2 as SVGAGI. The V end lost 6 bases, the J end lost 6 bases, and 15 bases lay between the germline ends. CDR3 amino acids: CASRLSLVGEQYV. CDR3 coding DNA: TGTGCCAGCAGACTTTCCCTTGTCGGCGAGCAGTACGTC.

Regarding this clone: An end of the junction differs from the germline gene, which may be a read error. The genes are TRBV11-3 and TRBJ2-2; 7 bases fit TRBD1. In germline, CDR1 is SGHNT, CDR2 YENEEA. The CDR3 totals 15 residues. The CDR3 nucleotides read TGTGCCAACAGCTACCGGGACAGTAACACCGGGGAGCTGTTTTTT. Translation: CANSYRDSNTGELFF. The entire variable domain, with the rest obtained from reference TRBV11-3 and TRBJ2-2, is as follows: EAGVVQSPRYKIIEKKQPVAFWCNPISGHNTLYWYLQNLGQGPELLIRYENEEAVDDSQLPKDRFSAERLKGVDSTLKIQPAELGDSAVYLCANSYRDSNTGELFFGEGSRLTVL.

The gene calls are TRBV6-6 and TRBJ2-6; D remains ambiguous. CDR3 size: 15 residues. V shed 5 bases and J shed 3 bases, with 11 bases lying between them. Looked up from germline, CDR1 is MNHNY and CDR2 is SVGAGI (reference sequence). The CDR3 protein is CASSPDPLGANVLTF. The CDR3 DNA reads TGTGCCAGCAGTCCCGATCCCCTTGGGGCCAACGTCCTGACTTTC.

V gene TRBV7-2 combines with J gene TRBJ1-1; D gene uncertain. V lost 5 bases and J 1 base, leaving 17 bases between the germline ends. Germline CDR1 is SGHTA and CDR2 is FQGNSA. The CDR3 is 16 amino acids. CDR3 coding DNA: TGTGCCAGCAGCCTCCCCCTTACGACCAGGAACACTGAAGCTTTCTTT. This gives the protein CASSLPLTTRNTEAFF.

This clone was picked up a small number of times. The V and J genes are TRBV19 and TRBJ1-2, with unresolved D. The V and J ends lost 5 bases and 10 bases respectively, with 2 bases between them. Per germline, CDR1 LNHDA and CDR2 SQIVND (reference sequence). This CDR3 comprises 8 residues. The CDR3 DNA follows: TGTGCCAGTAGTGACTACACCTTC. Translating gives CASSDYTF.

With regard to this clone: The same CDR3 can be traced to other DNA sequences in this sample. The V and J genes are TRBV30 and TRBJ2-7; maybe TRBD1 (5 bases). Germline CDR1 and CDR2: GTSNPN and SVGIG (reference sequence). The V and J ends lost 2 bases and 6 bases respectively, with 8 bases between them. The CDR3 consists of 11 residues. CDR3: CAWSWGGEQYV. In DNA, the CDR3 is TGTGCCTGGAGTTGGGGCGGCGAGCAGTACGTC.

V and J are TRBV7-3 and TRBJ2-7; 8 positions match TRBD2. Germline CDR1 reads SGHTA; CDR2 reads FQGTGA. The CDR3 has 15 residues. V gave up 2 bases and J gave up 4 bases; unmatched junction bases: 7. The DNA of the CDR3 is TGTGCCAGCAGCTTAGAGGCTAGCGGGCCGTACGAGCAGTACTTC. Amino acids: CASSLEASGPYEQYF.

This clone was recorded only once. The genes are TRBV5-1 and TRBJ2-1; 7 bases are shared with TRBD1. The V gene's germline CDR1 is SGHRS and CDR2 YFSETQ. V was clipped by 4 bases and J by 8 bases; unmatched bases: 12. The CDR3 loop spans 15 amino acids. This chain's CDR3 is CASSQGQPTFDEQFF. CDR3 sequence (DNA): TGCGCCAGCAGCCAGGGACAGCCGACTTTCGATGAGCAGTTCTTC.

The V call is TRBV27, the J call TRBJ1-4; D is ambiguous. The germline V gene encodes CDR1 MNHEY and CDR2 SMNVEV (reference sequence). V lost 6 bases to trimming and J lost 2 bases, with 13 bases between them. This CDR3 is built from 15 residues. This chain's CDR3 is CASRTTSGTNEKLFF. Here the CDR3 DNA reads TGTGCCAGCAGGACCACTTCGGGCACTAATGAAAAACTGTTTTTT.